This TCR beta chain was observed in a study of blood T cell repertoires in COVID-19. The V end was cut by 4 bases, the J end by 10 bases, with 15 bases between. Germline CDR1 is SGDLS and CDR2 is YYNGEE. There are 13 residues in the CDR3. Membership in each cohort depended on participant-reported clinical history. Measured with immunoSEQ multiplex PCR; TCRdb has only the in-frame clones, and not every one. This repertoire shows 300,000 or so clones, roughly 87% found once; its top ten account for approximately 0.99%. The sequence came from a woman aged 25 to 39 who had recovered from COVID-19. The sample taken for sequencing was PBMCs or T cells enriched from blood (not recorded which). V and J are TRBV9 and TRBJ2-1; no firm D call. The CDR3 sequence: CASSFRPEAEQFF. The DNA of the CDR3 is TGTGCCAGCAGCTTCCGACCCGAGGCAGAGCAGTTCTTC.